This section outlines one TCR beta chain sequence together with its context. The antigen it recognizes is unknown. No base quality information exists; no much larger clone differs at one position. V is cut by 6 bases and J by 3 bases, and the space between the germline ends is 16 bases. Per the germline V gene, MDHEN is the CDR1 and SYDVKM is the CDR2. The CDR3, from cysteine to phenylalanine, totals 15 residues. The entry retains the CDR3 DNA only, 45 bases that are in frame from base 1. The trial excluded patients who had a history of autoimmune disease or who were on systemic immunosuppression. Peripheral blood for TCR sequencing was collected from all dose cohorts at baseline, on cycle 4 day 1, and on cycle 7 day 1. Samples were obtained from an open-label, multicenter, first-in-human phase I dose-escalation trial of ivuxolimab. Adults with locally advanced or metastatic melanoma, renal cell carcinoma, hepatocellular carcinoma or head and neck squamous cell carcinoma were enrolled in the trial. Before TCR sequencing, CD4+ T cells and CD8+ T cells from peripheral blood were sorted into separate populations.

These data originate in a study of OX40 agonist ivuxolimab in advanced cancers. For the wider study: Ivuxolimab, which targeted the costimulatory receptor OX40 (CD134), was an agonistic, fully human IgG2 monoclonal antibody. The point of sequencing TCRbeta in the periphery was to test whether ivuxolimab changed TCR sequence diversity and drove clonal T-cell expansion. Of the approximately 53 patients in dose escalation, about 20 had hepatocellular carcinoma, about 15 had melanoma, 9 had renal cell carcinoma and 9 had head and neck cancer. The paper reports the monotherapy dose-escalation portion (N of about 50 patients) of the phase I ivuxolimab trial. Three dose-escalation patients achieved partial responses, one with hepatocellular carcinoma and two with cutaneous melanoma. Intravenous ivuxolimab was administered to patients every 2 weeks at six dose levels: 0.01, 0.1, 0.3, 1.5, 3 and 10 mg/kg. The dose-escalation cohort was roughly 80% male with a mean age of approximately 59 years, ranging from about 20 to 85. Patients were allowed to have had prior anti-PD-1, anti-PD-L1 or anti-CTLA-4 therapy, and around 41% of the dose-escalation patients had previously received checkpoint inhibitors.

For sequencing of the TCRbeta CDR3 region, genomic DNA was extracted from the sorted cells. The immunoSEQ Assay was used to sequence the TCRbeta CDR3 regions. Entries here come from immuneACCESS through TCRdb and include only in-frame sequences with V and J called. Some clones fail to appear in such tables; in the studies checked, an unresolved V gene covers under half of the shortfall, and the cause of the remainder is unknown. The sample includes fewer than 30,000 clones, with 73% observed a single time. Together, the top ten hold 15% to 20% of the sample. Points the paper makes about the study in general: At doses of 0.1 to 3.0 mg/kg, clonal expansion of both CD4+ and CD8+ T cells in blood was seen between baseline and week 6. After ivuxolimab, more expanded clones were found on average in CD8+ T cells than in CD4+ T cells. Low levels of normalized T-cell clonal expansion were also seen in some nonresponding patients. Partial responders in the 0.1-3.0 mg/kg groups had among the lowest normalized peripheral clonal expansion, especially among CD8+ T cells. The antigen specificity of the clonally expanded peripheral T cells was not determined.

Here the chain combines TRBV28 and TRBJ2-3; the D segment might be TRBD1 or TRBD2, since each matches 6 bases. This material consisted of CD4+ or CD8+ T cells sorted from blood, taken in a trial of the OX40 agonist ivuxolimab. The sequence was collected from an adult with an advanced solid tumor such as melanoma, head and neck, liver or kidney cancer. The nucleotides are TGTGCCAGCAGGCCTCGGGGGCTAAGGACAGATACGCAGTATTTT. It specifies CASRPRGLRTDTQYF.